Each of the 27 T cell receptor beta chains below was sequenced from the same sample in a study of CD8 T cells in Susac syndrome. After extraction with the RNeasy kit, roughly 0.45 to 1 ug of the RNA was reverse transcribed using random hexamers. From the immunoSEQ multiplex PCR reads, TCRdb called clonotypes with MiXCR, one entry per CDR3 protein. The repertoire holds 150,000 to 200,000 distinct CDR3 sequences, with 75% to 95% as singletons. The specimen sequenced was CD4+ T cells from PBMCs. Receptors originate from a human donor with Susac syndrome.

The chain couples TRBV25-1 to TRBJ2-3; unclear D gene. The CDR3 is 14 residues long. V shed 3 bases and J shed 0 bases, with 7 bases lying between them. Per the germline V gene, CDR1 is MGHDK and CDR2 is SYGVNS. Here the CDR3 reads CASSDHRSTDTQYF. CDR3 DNA sequence: TGTGCCAGCAGTGATCACCGGAGCACAGATACGCAGTATTTT.

The chain is built from TRBV19 and TRBJ2-1; 8 bases match TRBD1. Germline V CDR1 and CDR2: LNHDA, SQIVND (reference sequence). This CDR3 comprises 14 residues. Unmatched junction bases numbered 4, after V lost 2 bases and J lost 7 bases. The CDR3 DNA reads TGTGCCAGTAGTATACGGCAGGGGGCTAATGAGCAGTTCTTC. It codes for CASSIRQGANEQFF.

The chain has TRBV6-2 or TRBV6-3 and TRBJ1-2; possibly TRBD1 for D (5 bases). The germline gives CDR1 MNHEY, CDR2 SVGEGT. The CDR3 length is 13 residues. Trimming pared 0 bases from V and 8 bases from J, leaving 10 bases between. CDR3: CASSYSGGDGYTF. The CDR3, as DNA: TGTGCCAGCAGTTACTCTGGGGGGGACGGCTACACCTTC.

The chain employs TRBV27 and TRBJ2-1; 13 nucleotides line up with TRBD2. CDR3 length equals 20 residues. Germline V lookup: CDR1 MNHEY, CDR2 SMNVEV (reference sequence). V trimming: 5 bases; J trimming: 0 bases; junction bases outside the gene matches: 13. The chain's CDR3 is CASSTLPGTSGVNSYNEQFF. CDR3 DNA: TGTGCCAGCAGTACACTACCGGGGACTAGCGGGGTGAACTCCTACAATGAGCAGTTCTTC.

V usage is TRBV6-2 or TRBV6-3 and J usage is TRBJ2-3, with 7 bases lining up with TRBD2. The CDR3 totals 14 residues. Trimming took 8 bases from V and 4 from J; bases not matched to a gene: 9. Germline lookup yields CDR1 MNHEY and CDR2 SVGEGT. CDR3 sequence reads: CASQRSGLSDTQYF. The DNA of the CDR3 is TGTGCCAGCCAACGTAGCGGGCTATCAGATACGCAGTATTTT.

J is TRBJ2-2 and V is TRBV9; TRBD1 matches at 8 bases. Germline V lookup: CDR1 SGDLS, CDR2 YYNGEE. Trimming cost V 3 bases and J 7 bases; bases outside gene matches: 5. This CDR3 is built from 14 residues. The CDR3 sequence: CASSASRGLGELFF. Written as DNA, the CDR3 is TGTGCCAGCAGCGCATCCAGGGGGCTCGGGGAGCTGTTTTTT.

The chain combines TRBV5-8 with TRBJ2-3; D is uncertain. CDR1 and CDR2 from the germline V gene are SGHTS and YDEGEE. V dropped 3 bases and J dropped 3 bases, with 14 bases sitting between them. There are 15 residues in the CDR3. The CDR3 is CASSSYIPNTDTQYF. DNA for the CDR3: TGTGCCAGCAGCTCTTACATCCCAAATACAGATACGCAGTATTTT.

This clonotype was detected once. The chain combines TRBV2 with TRBJ1-2; weak D call: TRBD1 (5 bases). Germline V gene sequence: CDR1 SNHLY, CDR2 FYNNEI. V was cut by 6 bases and J by 8 bases, with 13 bases left in between. The CDR3 sequence is 12 residues long. The CDR3 DNA sequence: TGTGCCAGCAGGGGGGGGAAGGAAGGCTACACCTTC. It specifies CASRGGKEGYTF.

The chain employs TRBV7-8 and TRBJ2-2; TRBD2 matches 10 bases. The CDR3 runs to 17 residues. CDR1 is SGHVS and CDR2 is FQNEAQ in the germline V gene. Germline trimming cut 2 bases from V and 7 bases from J; bases unmatched to any gene: 10. CDR3 residues: CASSLKAGGPYNGELFF. As DNA, the CDR3 is TGTGCCAGCAGCTTAAAAGCGGGGGGGCCTTATAACGGGGAGCTGTTTTTT.

This chain uses TRBV30 with TRBJ2-3; unclear D gene. Trimming pared 5 bases from V and 3 bases from J, leaving 21 bases between. Germline lookup yields CDR1 GTSNPN and CDR2 SVGIG (reference sequence). This CDR3 contains 16 residues. The CDR3 DNA is TGTGCCTGGGCACCTAACCTTGCCTATACGACAGATACGCAGTATTTT. Its translation: CAWAPNLAYTTDTQYF.

The chain joins TRBV5-1 to TRBJ1-2; D uncertain. Trimming pared 0 bases from V and 6 bases from J, leaving 9 bases between. The CDR3 is made up of 13 amino acids. Germline-derived CDR1 and CDR2 are SGHRS and YFSETQ. For the CDR3, the DNA is TGCGCCAGCAGCTTGGGCGGGGATAATGGCTACACCTTC. The encoded protein is CASSLGGDNGYTF. The entire variable domain, with the rest obtained from reference TRBV5-1 and TRBJ1-2, is as follows: KAGVTQTPRYLIKTRGQQVTLSCSPISGHRSVSWYQQTPGQGLQFLFEYFSETQRNKGNFPGRFSGRQFSNSRSEMNVSTLELGDSALYLCASSLGGDNGYTFGSGTRLTVV.

This chain uses TRBV12-3 or TRBV12-4 with TRBJ1-1; 7 positions match TRBD1. This CDR3 has 15 amino acids. After removal of 0 bases from V and 3 bases from J, the junction contained 4 bases not matched to a gene. The CDR3 sequence: CASSLATGIHTEAFF. CDR3 coding DNA: TGTGCCAGCAGTTTAGCGACAGGGATCCACACTGAAGCTTTCTTT.

This chain connects TRBV6-6 to TRBJ2-5; 7 bases agree with TRBD2. Germline CDR1 is MNHNY and CDR2 is SVGAGI (reference sequence). Trimming took 6 bases from V and 2 from J; bases not matched to a gene: 3. This CDR3 contains 13 residues. Written as DNA, the CDR3 is TGTGCCAGCAGCTTTAGCGGGCAAGAGACCCAGTACTTC. This gives the protein CASSFSGQETQYF.

This clonotype was observed once. This chain connects TRBV3-1 to TRBJ2-1; 9 nucleotides line up with TRBD2. CDR1 LGHDT and CDR2 YNNKEL come from the germline V gene (reference sequence). This CDR3 spans 18 amino acids. The J segment lost 1 base and the V segment lost 4 bases, leaving 11 bases of the junction unmatched. The CDR3 sequence is CASSPRASGTFSYNEQFF. CDR3 nucleotide sequence: TGTGCCAGCAGCCCCCGGGCTAGCGGGACCTTTTCCTACAATGAGCAGTTCTTC.

The CDR3 here is CASSGYGGYTF. CDR3 bases: TGTGCCAGCAGTGGATACGGTGGCTACACCTTC. The genes are TRBV6-1 and TRBJ1-2, with unresolved D. V lost 4 bases and J lost 7, with 7 bases in between. Looked up from germline, CDR1 is MNHNS and CDR2 is SASEGT. This CDR3 is 11 amino acids long.

CDR3 region: CASSPEGASYGYTF. CDR3 sequence (DNA): TGTGCCAGCAGCCCCGAGGGGGCCAGCTATGGCTACACCTTC. The V and J genes are TRBV27 and TRBJ1-2; 7 nucleotides agree with TRBD1. Germline assignment: CDR1 MNHEY and CDR2 SMNVEV (reference sequence). After removal of 6 bases from V and 4 bases from J, the junction contained 8 bases not matched to a gene. This CDR3 comprises 14 residues.

The chain links TRBV23-1 to TRBJ1-1, with D possibly TRBD1 on 5 matching bases. TRBV23-1 is an open reading frame, and its role is uncertain. Trimming pared 0 bases from V and 5 bases from J, leaving 13 bases between. The length of the CDR3 is 15 residues. The CDR3 coding sequence is TGCGCCAGCAGTCAATCGGGGAGGGGTCGGACTGAAGCTTTCTTT. It specifies CASSQSGRGRTEAFF.

This clonotype was seen only once. The chain carries TRBV11-2 and TRBJ2-7; 11 positions agree with TRBD2. V shed 0 bases, J shed 3 bases, and the junction held 7 bases outside the gene matches. CDR1 and CDR2 (germline): SGHAT, FQNNGV. The CDR3 is 17 amino acids. CDR3 sequence (DNA): TGTGCCAGCAGCTTAGACTATACTAGCGGGGGTATCTACGAGCAGTACTTC. Its protein is CASSLDYTSGGIYEQYF.

The gene calls are TRBV24-1 and TRBJ2-1; the D call may be TRBD1 or TRBD2 (7 bases each). The ends were cut back, 5 bases at V and 7 bases at J, with 14 bases in the middle. This CDR3 comprises 14 residues. CDR1 is KGHDR, CDR2 SFDVKD, per germline. In DNA form, the CDR3 reads TGTGCCACCAGTGGTCGACAGGGAGGGAATGAGCAGTTCTTC. As protein: CATSGRQGGNEQFF.

This sequence joins TRBV18 and TRBJ2-7; TRBD1 agrees at 12 bases. The J segment lost 5 bases and the V segment lost 4 bases, leaving 12 bases of the junction unmatched. The CDR3 runs to 17 residues. The germline CDR1 and CDR2 sequences are KGHSH and LQKENI. CDR3 DNA sequence: TGTGCCAGCTCACAATACGGGACAGGGGGCGTAAGGAACGAGCAGTACTTC. Its protein is CASSQYGTGGVRNEQYF.

This chain uses TRBV10-1 with TRBJ1-4, with D perhaps TRBD1 (5 bases). The germline CDR1 and CDR2 sequences are WNHNN and SYGVQD (reference sequence). V lost 4 bases, J lost 1 base, and 10 bases lay in between. This CDR3 comprises 15 residues. The CDR3 sequence is CASSAVRGTNEKLFF. In DNA, the CDR3 is TGCGCCAGCAGTGCGGTGAGGGGAACTAATGAAAAACTGTTTTTT.

V gene TRBV20-1 combines with J gene TRBJ2-3, with 9 bases fitting TRBD2. Germline-derived CDR1 and CDR2 are DFQATT and SNEGSKA (reference sequence). V lost 5 bases to trimming and J lost 2 bases; unmatched junction nucleotides: 8. This CDR3 comprises 15 residues. CDR3 amino acids: CSALQTSGFTDTQYF. Here the CDR3 DNA reads TGCAGTGCTCTTCAGACTAGCGGTTTCACAGATACGCAGTATTTT.

The chain is built from TRBV5-4 and TRBJ2-3; TRBD2 matches at 8 bases. Germline V lookup: CDR1 SGHNT, CDR2 YYREEE (reference sequence). This CDR3 has 13 residues. V lost 2 bases to trimming and J lost 6 bases; unmatched junction nucleotides: 2. The CDR3 here is CASSFASGDTQYF. The CDR3 region has the DNA TGTGCCAGCAGCTTCGCTAGCGGGGATACGCAGTATTTT.

In DNA form, the CDR3 reads TGTGCCAGCAGCCAAGGCGGGGCCCGCACAGATACGCAGTATTTT. It translates to CASSQGGARTDTQYF. The V gene is TRBV3-1, the J gene TRBJ2-3; weak D call: TRBD2 (6 bases). The CDR3 sequence is 15 residues long. CDR1 and CDR2 from the germline V gene are LGHDT and YNNKEL (reference sequence). V lost 1 base, J lost 1 base, and 9 bases lay in between.

The CDR3: CATSRTYTGEIEKLFF. The CDR3 nucleotides are TGTGCCACCAGCAGAACCTACACAGGGGAAATTGAAAAACTGTTTTTT. J is TRBJ1-4 and V is TRBV15, with TRBD1 identical over 7 bases. The CDR3 consists of 16 residues. With V trimmed by 2 bases and J by 7 bases, 10 bases remained unmatched. Germline CDR1 reads LNHNV; CDR2 reads YYDKDF (reference sequence).

The chain uses TRBV20-1 and TRBJ2-1, with 9 bases matching TRBD1. This CDR3 is built from 16 residues. V dropped 3 bases and J dropped 2; count of bases not matched to a gene: 8. Germline assignment: CDR1 DFQATT and CDR2 SNEGSKA (reference sequence). The CDR3 sequence is CSASSWTGVTYNEQFF. DNA for the CDR3: TGCAGTGCTAGTAGCTGGACAGGGGTTACCTACAATGAGCAGTTCTTC.

The chain recombines TRBV15 with TRBJ2-4; D remains ambiguous. The CDR3 sequence is 15 residues long. The V end was cut by 5 bases, the J end by 0 bases, with 11 bases between. From germline, CDR1 is LNHNV and CDR2 YYDKDF (reference sequence). The CDR3 is CATSHRGEAKNIQYF. The CDR3 DNA is TGTGCCACCAGCCACCGTGGAGAAGCCAAAAACATTCAGTACTTC.